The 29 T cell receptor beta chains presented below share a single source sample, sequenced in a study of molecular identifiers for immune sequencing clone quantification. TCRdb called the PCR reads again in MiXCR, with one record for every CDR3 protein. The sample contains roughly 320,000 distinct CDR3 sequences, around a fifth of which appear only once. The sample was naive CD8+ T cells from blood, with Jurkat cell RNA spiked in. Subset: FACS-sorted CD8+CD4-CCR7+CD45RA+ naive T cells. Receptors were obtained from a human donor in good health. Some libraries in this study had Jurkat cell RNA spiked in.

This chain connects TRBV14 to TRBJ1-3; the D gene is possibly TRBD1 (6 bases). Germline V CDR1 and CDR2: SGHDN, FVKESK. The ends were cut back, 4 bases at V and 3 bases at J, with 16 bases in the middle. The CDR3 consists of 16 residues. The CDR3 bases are TGTGCCAGCAGCCGGCAGGGGTATCCAGGTGGAAACACCATATATTTT. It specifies CASSRQGYPGGNTIYF.

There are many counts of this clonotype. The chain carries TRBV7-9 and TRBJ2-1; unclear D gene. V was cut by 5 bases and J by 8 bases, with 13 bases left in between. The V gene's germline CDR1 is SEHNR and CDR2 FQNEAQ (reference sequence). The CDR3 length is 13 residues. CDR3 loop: CASSLILVDEQFF. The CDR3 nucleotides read TGTGCCAGCAGCCTCATCCTGGTTGATGAGCAGTTCTTC.

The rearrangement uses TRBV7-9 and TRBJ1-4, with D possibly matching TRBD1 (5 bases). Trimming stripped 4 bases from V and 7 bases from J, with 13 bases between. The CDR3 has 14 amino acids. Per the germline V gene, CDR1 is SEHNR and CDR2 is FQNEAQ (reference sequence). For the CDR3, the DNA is TGTGCCAGCAGCTCCTCCCTCGGGGGTGAAAAACTGTTTTTT. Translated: CASSSSLGGEKLFF.

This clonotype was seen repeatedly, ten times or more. CDR3 bases: TGTGCCAGCAGTTCCCGAGGGGAAGGCGGAATCTCCTACAATGAGCAGTTCTTC. The encoded protein is CASSSRGEGGISYNEQFF. The chain links TRBV12-3 or TRBV12-4 to TRBJ2-1; D is perhaps TRBD1 or TRBD2 (5 bases each). The CDR3 consists of 18 residues. Trimming removed 4 bases at V and 0 bases at J, with 19 bases between.

The CDR3 nucleotides are TGTGCCAGCAGTTCAGGCACAGGGATGTACCAAGAGACCCAGTACTTC. Protein: CASSSGTGMYQETQYF. This rearrangement joins TRBV27 to TRBJ2-5; a possible D gene is TRBD1 (6 bases). The CDR3 consists of 16 residues. Between the trimmed V and J ends, which lost 4 bases and 0 bases, there was a span of 15 bases. Germline CDR1 is MNHEY and CDR2 is SMNVEV (reference sequence).

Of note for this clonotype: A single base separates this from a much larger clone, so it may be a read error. CDR3: CASSGGDRGDCEQYF. CDR3 nucleotides: TGTGCCAGCAGCGGAGGGGACAGAGGGGACTGCGAGCAGTACTTC. The chain joins TRBV7-9 to TRBJ2-7, with D tentatively TRBD1 (7 bases). V dropped 5 bases and J dropped 6 bases, with 20 bases sitting between them. The CDR3 covers 15 residues. CDR1 SEHNR and CDR2 FQNEAQ come from the germline V gene (reference sequence).

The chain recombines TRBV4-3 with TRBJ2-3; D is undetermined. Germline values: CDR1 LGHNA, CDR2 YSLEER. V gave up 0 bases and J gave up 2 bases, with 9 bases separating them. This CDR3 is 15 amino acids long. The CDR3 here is CASSQEGIHTDTQYF. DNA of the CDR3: TGCGCCAGCAGCCAAGAGGGAATACACACAGATACGCAGTATTTT.

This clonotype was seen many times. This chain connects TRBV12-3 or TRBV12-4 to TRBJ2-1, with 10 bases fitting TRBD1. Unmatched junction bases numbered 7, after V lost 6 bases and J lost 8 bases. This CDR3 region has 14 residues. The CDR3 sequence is CASSLTGGWDEQFF. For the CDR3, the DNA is TGTGCCAGCAGCTTGACAGGGGGCTGGGATGAGCAGTTCTTC.

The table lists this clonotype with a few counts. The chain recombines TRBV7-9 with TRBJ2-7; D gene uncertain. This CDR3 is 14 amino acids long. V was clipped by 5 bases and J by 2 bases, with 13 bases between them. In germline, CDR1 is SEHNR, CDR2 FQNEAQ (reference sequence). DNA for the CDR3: TGTGCCAGCAGCCCGGTTGGGAAAACCTACGAGCAGTACTTC. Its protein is CASSPVGKTYEQYF. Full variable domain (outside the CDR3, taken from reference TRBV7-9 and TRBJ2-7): DTGVSQNPRHKITKRGQNVTFRCDPISEHNRLYWYRQTLGQGPEFLTYFQNEAQLEKSRLLSDRFSAERPKGSFSTLEIQRTEQGDSAMYLCASSPVGKTYEQYFGPGTRLTVT.

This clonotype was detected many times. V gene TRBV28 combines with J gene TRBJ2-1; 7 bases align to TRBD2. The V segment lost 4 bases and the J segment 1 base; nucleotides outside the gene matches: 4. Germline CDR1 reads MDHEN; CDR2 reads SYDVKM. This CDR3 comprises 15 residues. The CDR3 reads CASSSLADSYNEQFF. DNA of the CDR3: TGTGCCAGCAGTTCGCTAGCGGATTCCTACAATGAGCAGTTCTTC.

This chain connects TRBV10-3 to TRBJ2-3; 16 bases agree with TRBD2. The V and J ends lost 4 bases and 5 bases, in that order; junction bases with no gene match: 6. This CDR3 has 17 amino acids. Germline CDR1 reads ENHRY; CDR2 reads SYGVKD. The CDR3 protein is CAISGGLAGGPVDTQYF. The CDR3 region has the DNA TGTGCCATCAGTGGGGGACTAGCGGGAGGGCCTGTAGATACGCAGTATTTT.

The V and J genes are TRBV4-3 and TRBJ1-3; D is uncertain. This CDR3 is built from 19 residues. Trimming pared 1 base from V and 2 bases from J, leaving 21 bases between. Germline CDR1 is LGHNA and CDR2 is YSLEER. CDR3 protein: CASSQGDGIYPLPGNTIYF. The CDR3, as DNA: TGCGCCAGCAGCCAAGGCGACGGGATCTACCCCCTTCCTGGAAACACCATATATTTT.

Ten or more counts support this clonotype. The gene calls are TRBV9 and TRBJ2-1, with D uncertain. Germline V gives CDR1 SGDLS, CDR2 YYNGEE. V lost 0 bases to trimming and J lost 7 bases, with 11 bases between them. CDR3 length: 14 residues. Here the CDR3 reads CASSVEDRLNEQFF. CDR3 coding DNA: TGTGCCAGCAGCGTAGAGGACCGACTGAATGAGCAGTTCTTC.

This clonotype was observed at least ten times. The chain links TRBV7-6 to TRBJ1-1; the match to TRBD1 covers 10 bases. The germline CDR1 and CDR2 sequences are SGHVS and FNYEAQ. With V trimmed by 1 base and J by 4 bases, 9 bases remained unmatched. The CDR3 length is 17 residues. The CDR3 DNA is TGTGCCAGCAGCTTAGGGGGCGGGACAGGGGTTTTCACTGAAGCTTTCTTT. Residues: CASSLGGGTGVFTEAFF.

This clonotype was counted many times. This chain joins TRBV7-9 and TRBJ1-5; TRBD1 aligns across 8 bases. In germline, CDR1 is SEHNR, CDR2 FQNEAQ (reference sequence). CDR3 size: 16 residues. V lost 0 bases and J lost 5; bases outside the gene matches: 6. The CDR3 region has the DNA TGTGCCAGCAGCTTAGCGTTAGGACAGGGCCATCAGCCCCAGCATTTT. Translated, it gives CASSLALGQGHQPQHF.

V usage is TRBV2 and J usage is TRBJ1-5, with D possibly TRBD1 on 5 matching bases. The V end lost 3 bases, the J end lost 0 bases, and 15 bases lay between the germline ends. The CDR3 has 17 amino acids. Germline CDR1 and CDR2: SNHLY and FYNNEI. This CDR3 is CASSEGQKSYSNQPQHF. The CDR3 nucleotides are TGTGCCAGCAGTGAGGGGCAGAAGTCCTATAGCAATCAGCCCCAGCATTTT.

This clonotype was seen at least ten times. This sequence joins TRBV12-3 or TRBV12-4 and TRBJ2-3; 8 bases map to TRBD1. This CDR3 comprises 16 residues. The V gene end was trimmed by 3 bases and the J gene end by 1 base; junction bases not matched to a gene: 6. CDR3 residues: CASSFDRGHGTDTQYF. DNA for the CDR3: TGTGCCAGCAGTTTCGACAGGGGACATGGCACAGATACGCAGTATTTT.

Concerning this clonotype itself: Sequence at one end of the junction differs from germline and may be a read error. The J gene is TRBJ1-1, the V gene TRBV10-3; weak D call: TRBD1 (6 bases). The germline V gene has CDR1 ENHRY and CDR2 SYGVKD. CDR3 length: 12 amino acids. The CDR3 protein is CASTRGNTGAFF. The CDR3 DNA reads TGTGCCAGTACCAGGGGAAACACTGGAGCTTTCTTT.

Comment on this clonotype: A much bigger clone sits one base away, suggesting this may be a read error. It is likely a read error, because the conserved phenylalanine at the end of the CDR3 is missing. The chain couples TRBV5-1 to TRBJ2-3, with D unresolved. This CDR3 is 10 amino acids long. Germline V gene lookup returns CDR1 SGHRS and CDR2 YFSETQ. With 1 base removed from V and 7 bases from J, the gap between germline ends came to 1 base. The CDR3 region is CASSLYTQYL. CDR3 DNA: TGCGCCAGCAGCTTGTATACGCAGTATCTT.

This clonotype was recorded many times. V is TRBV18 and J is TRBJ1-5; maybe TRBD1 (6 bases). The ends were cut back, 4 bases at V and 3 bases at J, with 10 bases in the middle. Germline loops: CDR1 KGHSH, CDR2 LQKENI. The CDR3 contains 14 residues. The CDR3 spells CASSQGGLNQPQHF. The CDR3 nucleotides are TGTGCCAGCTCACAAGGGGGACTCAATCAGCCCCAGCATTTT.

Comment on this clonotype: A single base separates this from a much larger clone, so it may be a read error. DNA for the CDR3: TGTGCCAGCGGCGTCGAGGATGGCCCCTATAATTCACCCCTCCACTTT. Amino acid sequence: CASGVEDGPYNSPLHF. The V call is TRBV5-6, the J call TRBJ1-6; unclear D gene. The CDR3 consists of 16 residues. V gave up 7 bases and J gave up 2 bases, with 16 bases separating them. Germline CDR1 SGHDT, CDR2 YYEEEE. Variable domain in full (rest from reference TRBV5-6 and TRBJ1-6): DAGVTQSPTHLIKTRGQQVTLRCSPKSGHDTVSWYQQALGQGPQFIFQYYEEEERQRGNFPDRFSGHQFPNYSSELNVNALLLGDSALYLCASGVEDGPYNSPLHFGNGTRLTVT.

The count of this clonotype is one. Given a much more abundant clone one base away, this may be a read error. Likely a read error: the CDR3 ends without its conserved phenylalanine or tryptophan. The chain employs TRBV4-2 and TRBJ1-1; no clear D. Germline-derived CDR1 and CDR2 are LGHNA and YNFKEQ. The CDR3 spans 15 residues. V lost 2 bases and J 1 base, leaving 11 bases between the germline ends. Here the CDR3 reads CASSQPVHQNTEAFL. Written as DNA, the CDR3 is TGTGCCAGCAGCCAACCCGTACACCAGAACACTGAAGCTTTCCTT.

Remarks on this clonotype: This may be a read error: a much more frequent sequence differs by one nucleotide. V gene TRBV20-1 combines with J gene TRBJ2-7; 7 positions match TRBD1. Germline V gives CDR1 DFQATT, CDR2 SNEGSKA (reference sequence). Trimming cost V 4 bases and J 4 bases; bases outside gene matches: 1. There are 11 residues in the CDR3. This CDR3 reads CSAKDRYEQYF. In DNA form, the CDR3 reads TGCAGTGCTAAGGACAGGTACGAGCAGTACTTC.

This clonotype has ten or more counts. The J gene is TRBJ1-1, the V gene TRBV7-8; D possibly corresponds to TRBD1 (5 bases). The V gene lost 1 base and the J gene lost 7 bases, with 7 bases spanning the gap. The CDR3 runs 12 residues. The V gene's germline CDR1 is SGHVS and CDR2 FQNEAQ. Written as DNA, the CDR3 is TGTGCCAGCAGCTTAGGGACACATGAAGCTTTCTTT. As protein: CASSLGTHEAFF.

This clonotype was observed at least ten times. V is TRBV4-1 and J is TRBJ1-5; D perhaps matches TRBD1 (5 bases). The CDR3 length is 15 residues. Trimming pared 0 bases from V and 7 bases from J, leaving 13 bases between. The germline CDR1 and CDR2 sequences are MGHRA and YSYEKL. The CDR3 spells CASSQDAGRNQPQHF. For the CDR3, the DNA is TGCGCCAGCAGCCAAGACGCGGGGCGGAACCAGCCCCAGCATTTT.

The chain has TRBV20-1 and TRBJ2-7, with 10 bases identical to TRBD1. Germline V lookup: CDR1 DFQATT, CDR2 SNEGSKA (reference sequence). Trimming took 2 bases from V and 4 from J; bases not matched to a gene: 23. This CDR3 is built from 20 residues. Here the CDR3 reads CSARRGPGTGDEFPLYEQYF. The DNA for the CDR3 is TGCAGTGCTAGACGGGGCCCCGGGACAGGGGACGAATTCCCCCTATACGAGCAGTACTTC.

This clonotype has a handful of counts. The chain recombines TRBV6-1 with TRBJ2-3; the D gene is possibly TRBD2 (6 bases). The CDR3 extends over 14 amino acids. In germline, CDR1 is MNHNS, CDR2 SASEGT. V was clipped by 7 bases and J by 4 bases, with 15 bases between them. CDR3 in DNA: TGTGCCAGCAAACCGGGACTTTACCCAGATACGCAGTATTTT. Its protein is CASKPGLYPDTQYF.

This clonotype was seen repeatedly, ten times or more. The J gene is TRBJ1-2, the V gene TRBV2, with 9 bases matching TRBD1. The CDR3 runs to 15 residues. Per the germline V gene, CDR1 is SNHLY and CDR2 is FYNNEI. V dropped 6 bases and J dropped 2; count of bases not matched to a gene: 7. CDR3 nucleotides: TGTGCCAGCAGGACCGGGACAGGGATGAACTATGGCTACACCTTC. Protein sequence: CASRTGTGMNYGYTF. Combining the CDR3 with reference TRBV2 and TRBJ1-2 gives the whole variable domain EPEVTQTPSHQVTQMGQEVILRCVPISNHLYFYWYRQILGQKVEFLVSFYNNEISEKSEIFDDQFSVERPDGSNFTLKIRSTKLEDSAMYFCASRTGTGMNYGYTFGSGTRLTVV.

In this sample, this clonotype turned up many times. The CDR3 loop is CASSPRQGTDTQYF. The CDR3 nucleotides are TGTGCCAGCAGCCCGAGACAGGGTACAGATACGCAGTATTTT. V usage is TRBV7-8 and J usage is TRBJ2-3; 7 bases map to TRBD1. Germline assignment: CDR1 SGHVS and CDR2 FQNEAQ. This CDR3 is 14 amino acids long. With V trimmed by 5 bases and J by 3 bases, 5 bases remained unmatched.